Following are 28 T cell receptor beta chains from one sample sequenced in a study of radiotherapy plus CTLA-4 blockade in lung cancer. Only in-frame clones appear in the TCRdb table, and some are missing; sequencing was by immunoSEQ multiplex PCR. The sample has around 30,000 clones; 60% to 80% are singletons. Sequencing used peripheral blood, obtained from a patient treated with radiotherapy plus ipilimumab. The source of these receptors is a human donor with non-small cell lung cancer whose response to radiotherapy plus ipilimumab could not be evaluated.

This rearrangement joins TRBV20-1 to TRBJ1-1, with D perhaps matching TRBD1 (6 bases). V dropped 6 bases and J dropped 2 bases, with 7 bases sitting between them. The germline V gene encodes CDR1 DFQATT and CDR2 SNEGSKA (reference sequence). This CDR3 comprises 11 residues. The CDR3 DNA reads as TGCAGTGCCGGGACAAACACTGAAGCTTTCTTT. This encodes CSAGTNTEAFF.

This clone was detected only a few times. This CDR3 reads CAIRGSTDTQYF. The CDR3 coding sequence is TGTGCCATCAGGGGCAGCACAGATACGCAGTATTTT. The chain joins TRBV10-3 to TRBJ2-3; D is ambiguous. CDR3 length: 12 residues. Trimming removed 6 bases from V and 0 bases from J, with 4 bases in between. Germline lookup yields CDR1 ENHRY and CDR2 SYGVKD.

The J gene is TRBJ1-2, the V gene TRBV28; a possible D gene is TRBD1 (6 bases). Germline CDR1 MDHEN, CDR2 SYDVKM. The V gene lost 10 bases and the J gene lost 4 bases, with 16 bases spanning the gap. This CDR3 is built from 13 residues. The CDR3 sequence is CATTMGAGYGYTF. The CDR3 DNA follows: TGTGCCACCACGATGGGGGCGGGCTATGGCTACACCTTC.

The chain is built from TRBV5-4 and TRBJ2-7, with 11 bases matching TRBD2. Germline lookup yields CDR1 SGHNT and CDR2 YYREEE (reference sequence). The CDR3 contains 15 residues. V dropped 1 base and J dropped 0; count of bases not matched to a gene: 0. The CDR3 nucleotides read TGTGCCAGCAGCTTGACTAGCGGGAGCTCCTACGAGCAGTACTTC. It codes for CASSLTSGSSYEQYF. The variable domain in full, completed from reference TRBV5-4 and TRBJ2-7, reads ETGVTQSPTHLIKTRGQQVTLRCSSQSGHNTVSWYQQALGQGPQFIFQYYREEENGRGNFPPRFSGLQFPNYSSELNVNALELDDSALYLCASSLTSGSSYEQYFGPGTRLTVT.

The chain has TRBV10-2 and TRBJ2-1; a possible D gene is TRBD2 (5 bases). Germline V gene lookup returns CDR1 WSHSY and CDR2 SAAADI. Trimming removed 4 bases at V and 10 bases at J, with 11 bases between. This CDR3 has 12 residues. CDR3 protein: CASSAVEREQFF. The CDR3 DNA is TGCGCCAGCAGTGCGGTGGAGCGGGAGCAGTTCTTC.

J is TRBJ2-7 and V is TRBV6-7; 8 nucleotides agree with TRBD2. TRBV6-7 is treated as an ORF (open reading frame) with a function not yet certain. The CDR3 covers 15 residues. Trimming took 10 bases from V and 3 from J; bases not matched to a gene: 14. The CDR3 is CAIDVRSGKVYEQYF. For the CDR3, the DNA is TGTGCCATCGACGTCCGTAGCGGGAAAGTCTACGAGCAGTACTTC.

This sequence joins TRBV7-2 and TRBJ2-6, with a tentative D call TRBD2 (6 bases). This CDR3 contains 16 residues. Trimming took 4 bases from V and 0 from J, leaving 10 bases between them. In germline, CDR1 is SGHTA, CDR2 FQGNSA. This chain's CDR3 is CASSSGGFSGANVLTF. The CDR3 nucleotides read TGTGCCAGCAGCTCCGGGGGTTTCTCTGGGGCCAACGTCCTGACTTTC.

The genes are TRBV29-1 and TRBJ2-5; D might be TRBD2 (5 bases). The DNA end is more similar to TRBJ2-7, so the J call may be wrong. This CDR3 comprises 11 residues. Germline assignment: CDR1 SQVTM and CDR2 ANQGSEA. The CDR3 loop is CAGSDIDEQYF. The CDR3 nucleotides read TGCGCGGGTAGCGATATCGACGAGCAGTACTTC.

The chain links TRBV7-3 to TRBJ1-1; 7 bases map to TRBD1. The CDR3 consists of 14 residues. Germline-derived CDR1 and CDR2 are SGHTA and FQGTGA. With V trimmed by 5 bases and J by 3 bases, 6 bases remained unmatched. The chain's CDR3 is CASSDQGEDTEAFF. The CDR3 DNA reads as TGTGCCAGCAGCGACCAGGGGGAGGACACTGAAGCTTTCTTT.

The chain is built from TRBV15 and TRBJ2-2, with D possibly matching TRBD2 (6 bases). Germline V lookup: CDR1 LNHNV, CDR2 YYDKDF (reference sequence). The CDR3 contains 16 residues. Trimming removed 3 bases at V and 0 bases at J, with 11 bases between. Written as DNA, the CDR3 is TGTGCCACCAGCAGTCACGGGGGACCGAACACCGGGGAGCTGTTTTTT. It is translated as CATSSHGGPNTGELFF.

The chain employs TRBV4-2 and TRBJ1-5; no reliable D call. The CDR3 extends over 15 amino acids. Germline V gives CDR1 LGHNA, CDR2 YNFKEQ. Trimming left V 0 bases short and J 1 base short, with 7 bases between. This CDR3 reads CASSQDSSSNQPQHF. CDR3 DNA sequence: TGTGCCAGCAGCCAAGATAGCAGCAGCAATCAGCCCCAGCATTTT.

The V call is TRBV10-3, the J call TRBJ1-1, with 9 bases fitting TRBD1. The CDR3 consists of 16 residues. The germline gives CDR1 ENHRY, CDR2 SYGVKD. V was pared by 0 bases and J by 0 bases, with 2 bases of the junction left unmatched. This chain's CDR3 is CAISESGTGMNTEAFF. CDR3 nucleotides: TGTGCCATCAGTGAGTCCGGGACAGGGATGAACACTGAAGCTTTCTTT.

This clone has only a few counts. The rearrangement joins TRBV19 to TRBJ1-2, with a possible D match to TRBD1 (5 bases). Germline values: CDR1 LNHDA, CDR2 SQIVND (reference sequence). V dropped 1 base and J dropped 4 bases, with 10 bases sitting between them. The CDR3 consists of 14 residues. In DNA, the CDR3 is TGTGCCAGTAGTATAGGCGGCAGGGTCTATGGCTACACCTTC. Encoded protein: CASSIGGRVYGYTF.

The CDR3 coding sequence is TGTGCCAGCAGTCGACTAGCGGGGCTCCACGAGCAGTACTTC. Encoded protein: CASSRLAGLHEQYF. V is TRBV2 and J is TRBJ2-5; 11 bases fit TRBD2. The J call may be faulty, since TRBJ2-7 better matches the DNA end. The CDR3 has 14 residues. Germline CDR1 SNHLY, CDR2 FYNNEI.

The chain employs TRBV5-4 and TRBJ2-7; 8 positions match TRBD1. Germline CDR1 is SGHNT and CDR2 is YYREEE (reference sequence). V dropped 4 bases and J dropped 2; count of bases not matched to a gene: 8. The CDR3 is made up of 15 amino acids. The CDR3 nucleotides are TGTGCCAGCAGCCCGGACAGGGCGAGAGCCTACGAGCAGTACTTC. Encoded protein: CASSPDRARAYEQYF.

This clone was counted a few times. This sequence joins TRBV28 and TRBJ1-5, with 7 bases that match TRBD1. The germline V gene has CDR1 MDHEN and CDR2 SYDVKM. V lost 7 bases to trimming and J lost 6 bases; unmatched junction nucleotides: 21. The CDR3 has 18 amino acids. CDR3 residues: CASNKWEAGQTNIQPQHF. CDR3 DNA sequence: TGTGCCAGCAACAAATGGGAGGCGGGACAGACCAATATTCAGCCCCAGCATTTT. Filled out from reference TRBV28 and TRBJ1-5, the complete variable domain reads DVKVTQSSRYLVKRTGEKVFLECVQDMDHENMFWYRQDPGLGLRLIYFSYDVKMKEKGDIPEGYSVSREKKERFSLILESASTNQTSMYLCASNKWEAGQTNIQPQHFGDGTRLSIL.

This chain links TRBV5-1 with TRBJ1-1, with D hard to call. CDR3 length: 15 amino acids. Germline V lookup: CDR1 SGHRS, CDR2 YFSETQ. Trimming cost V 4 bases and J 0 bases, with 13 bases left between them. The DNA for the CDR3 is TGCGCCAGCAGCCAACCCGACATCATGAACACTGAAGCTTTCTTT. Its protein is CASSQPDIMNTEAFF.

V gene TRBV6-6 combines with J gene TRBJ2-7; 9 bases are shared with TRBD1. V lost 4 bases, J lost 6 bases, and 10 bases stayed unmatched. From germline, CDR1 is MNHNY and CDR2 SVGAGI (reference sequence). The CDR3 is made up of 15 amino acids. The CDR3 is CASSSAGTGSLEQYF. DNA for the CDR3: TGTGCCAGCAGTTCTGCCGGGACAGGGTCTCTCGAGCAGTACTTC.

J is TRBJ1-5 and V is TRBV18; possible D gene TRBD1, 6 bases. Germline loops: CDR1 KGHSH, CDR2 LQKENI. The CDR3 totals 14 residues. V lost 5 bases and J 4 bases, leaving 12 bases between the germline ends. The DNA for the CDR3 is TGTGCCAGCTCAGTAGGGGGAAGAAATCAGCCCCAGCATTTT. Translation gives CASSVGGRNQPQHF.

V usage is TRBV7-9 and J usage is TRBJ1-1; D is unclear. The ends were cut back, 1 base at V and 9 bases at J, with 6 bases in the middle. Looked up from germline, CDR1 is SEHNR and CDR2 is FQNEAQ (reference sequence). This CDR3 has 11 amino acids. The CDR3 region has the DNA TGTGCCAGCAGCTTAGAACTCCAAGCTTTCTTT. Encoded protein: CASSLELQAFF.

The gene calls are TRBV18 and TRBJ2-7; 10 bases align to TRBD1. CDR3 length equals 14 residues. The germline V gene encodes CDR1 KGHSH and CDR2 LQKENI. The V gene end was trimmed by 8 bases and the J gene end by 5 bases; junction bases not matched to a gene: 9. The CDR3, as DNA: TGTGCCAGCCGGACCGGGACAGGGGCCCACGAGCAGTACTTC. This encodes CASRTGTGAHEQYF.

This clone has a single count. The chain carries TRBV28 and TRBJ2-5; D might be TRBD2 (7 bases). Germline lookup yields CDR1 MDHEN and CDR2 SYDVKM. This CDR3 comprises 15 residues. Trimming shortened V by 2 bases and J by 2 bases, and 12 bases separated the two germline ends. The CDR3 DNA sequence: TGTGCCAGCAGTTTAGCGGGGGCGAAACAAGAGACCCAGTACTTC. It is translated as CASSLAGAKQETQYF.

This clone was seen a handful of times. This chain links TRBV7-9 with TRBJ1-5, with D perhaps TRBD1 (6 bases). CDR3 length: 13 residues. V was cut by 5 bases and J by 4 bases, with 9 bases left in between. Germline lookup yields CDR1 SEHNR and CDR2 FQNEAQ (reference sequence). CDR3 DNA: TGTGCCAGCAGCCAGGGGTGGAATCAGCCCCAGCATTTT. The encoded protein is CASSQGWNQPQHF.

V and J are TRBV7-3 and TRBJ2-1; 10 bases are shared with TRBD2. With 5 bases clipped from V and 8 bases from J, the junction kept 9 bases outside the gene matches. This CDR3 spans 15 amino acids. Looked up from germline, CDR1 is SGHTA and CDR2 is FQGTGA. CDR3 DNA: TGTGCCAGCAGCCCGCGGCTAGCGGGAGTCTATGAGCAGTTCTTC. This gives the protein CASSPRLAGVYEQFF.

The chain joins TRBV6-6 to TRBJ2-7, with 7 bases lining up with TRBD1. Germline V gene data show CDR1 as MNHNY and CDR2 as SVGAGI (reference sequence). V gave up 6 bases and J gave up 3 bases; unmatched junction bases: 8. CDR3 size: 14 residues. This CDR3 is CASSARQGGYEQYF. DNA for the CDR3: TGTGCCAGCAGCGCACGACAGGGTGGCTACGAGCAGTACTTC.

The gene calls are TRBV28 and TRBJ2-5; TRBD1 aligns across 12 bases. V was clipped by 4 bases and J by 4 bases; unmatched bases: 4. CDR1 and CDR2 (germline): MDHEN, SYDVKM. The CDR3 length is 15 residues. The DNA of the CDR3 is TGTGCCAGCAGTTCTCGGGACAGGGGGCCAGAGACCCAGTACTTC. It is translated as CASSSRDRGPETQYF.

The chain has TRBV5-4 and TRBJ2-1; 9 nucleotides agree with TRBD1. CDR3 length equals 15 residues. Germline lookup yields CDR1 SGHNT and CDR2 YYREEE (reference sequence). V lost 3 bases to trimming and J lost 1 base; unmatched junction nucleotides: 2. The CDR3 protein is CASSWDRASYNEQFF. The CDR3, as DNA: TGTGCCAGCAGCTGGGACAGGGCGTCCTACAATGAGCAGTTCTTC.

This chain uses TRBV18 with TRBJ2-7, with D possibly being TRBD1 (6 bases). The V gene's germline CDR1 is KGHSH and CDR2 LQKENI. The CDR3 extends over 15 amino acids. The V and J ends lost 6 bases and 1 base respectively, with 16 bases between them. This CDR3 reads CASSQQADRSYEQYF. CDR3 nucleotide sequence: TGTGCCAGCTCGCAACAGGCGGACAGATCCTACGAGCAGTACTTC.